One sample yielded the 4 T cell receptor beta chains listed below, sequenced in a study of shared clonotypes between healthy human individuals. The assay was immunoSEQ multiplex PCR, and TCRdb's table has in-frame clones only and misses some. The table has over 850,000 clones, roughly 74% seen once. Sequences were obtained from memory CD4+ T cells from PBMCs. Subset in this sample: CD45RA-negative fraction. All receptors come from a man aged 18 to 35 in good health. Some clones in this sample may be carry-over from other donors' samples.

This clone was found many times. The chain has TRBV30 and TRBJ1-2, with 8 nucleotides matching TRBD1. Germline V CDR1 and CDR2: GTSNPN, SVGIG (reference sequence). The CDR3 totals 13 residues. V dropped 8 bases and J dropped 4; count of bases not matched to a gene: 9. CDR3 amino acids: CAGLRDRPYGYTF. In DNA form, the CDR3 reads TGTGCCGGCCTCCGGGACAGGCCCTATGGCTACACCTTC.

The chain carries TRBV6-6 and TRBJ1-1; 9 positions match TRBD1. V lost 7 bases, J lost 13 bases, and 13 bases stayed unmatched. The CDR3 runs 13 residues. Germline lookup yields CDR1 MNHNY and CDR2 SVGAGI (reference sequence). The CDR3 nucleotides are TGTGCCAGCACCGCACCGGGACAGGGTGGAGGTTTCTTT. As protein: CASTAPGQGGGFF.

This clone appeared a single time. The chain joins TRBV5-4 to TRBJ1-5, with D perhaps TRBD1 (6 bases). This CDR3 has 15 residues. Trimming took 5 bases from V and 1 from J, leaving 13 bases between them. CDR1 SGHNT and CDR2 YYREEE come from the germline V gene (reference sequence). The CDR3 DNA is TGTGCCAGCAGTATGGACAGAGCCAGCAATCAGCCCCAGCATTTT. It encodes CASSMDRASNQPQHF.

Only a few counts were recorded for this clone. This chain connects TRBV5-1 to TRBJ1-1; D may be TRBD1 (6 bases). This CDR3 region has 14 residues. In germline, CDR1 is SGHRS, CDR2 YFSETQ. The ends were cut back, 4 bases at V and 5 bases at J, with 15 bases in the middle. The CDR3 reads CASSGRGESTEAFF. CDR3 DNA: TGCGCCAGCAGCGGGAGGGGGGAGAGTACTGAAGCTTTCTTT.